Below are 20 T cell receptor beta chains sequenced from a single sample in a study of CD8 T cells in Susac syndrome. It was with random hexamers that 0.5 to 1 ug RNA was reverse transcribed. One entry per CDR3 protein, called by TCRdb with MiXCR from the immunoSEQ multiplex PCR reads. The sample yields 200,000 to 250,000 distinct CDR3 sequences, about 95% seen once. The sequenced sample was CD4+ T cells from PBMCs. Source of these receptors: a human donor with multiple sclerosis.

The rearrangement links TRBV3-1 to TRBJ1-1; D call uncertain. Trimming cost V 1 base and J 5 bases, with 8 bases left between them. CDR1 LGHDT and CDR2 YNNKEL come from the germline V gene (reference sequence). The CDR3 is made up of 13 amino acids. CDR3 sequence reads: CASSQVLGTEAFF. Written as DNA, the CDR3 is TGTGCCAGCAGCCAAGTCTTGGGGACTGAAGCTTTCTTT.

The chain combines TRBV5-6 with TRBJ2-1; possible D gene TRBD1, 5 bases. Germline-derived CDR1 and CDR2 are SGHDT and YYEEEE. This CDR3 has 16 amino acids. Trimming took 1 base from V and 8 from J, leaving 19 bases between them. The CDR3: CASSLLKSRTRDEQFF. The CDR3 DNA sequence: TGTGCCAGCAGCTTGCTAAAGTCTAGGACACGTGATGAGCAGTTCTTC.

The J gene is TRBJ2-7, the V gene TRBV29-1; 7 positions agree with TRBD1. Germline values: CDR1 SQVTM, CDR2 ANQGSEA. The CDR3 loop spans 14 amino acids. J gave up 0 bases and V 6 bases, and 8 bases lay outside the gene matches. The CDR3: CSVVTRDSSYEQYF. The CDR3 DNA sequence: TGCAGCGTGGTTACCAGGGACAGCTCCTACGAGCAGTACTTC.

A single count supports this clonotype. The chain recombines TRBV30 with TRBJ1-2; D gene unclear. The CDR3 is 14 residues long. V was pared by 4 bases and J by 6 bases, with 18 bases between. The germline gives CDR1 GTSNPN, CDR2 SVGIG (reference sequence). The CDR3 DNA is TGTGCCTGGATTCAACTGGGTTTCGGGAATGGCTACACCTTC. As protein: CAWIQLGFGNGYTF.

The chain uses TRBV11-2 and TRBJ2-7; unclear D gene. Germline lookup yields CDR1 SGHAT and CDR2 FQNNGV. The CDR3 has 15 residues. V was shortened by 1 base and J by 5 bases, with 15 bases between the two germline ends. This chain's CDR3 is CASSLVGTPTNEQYF. DNA of the CDR3: TGTGCCAGCAGCTTAGTAGGCACTCCTACAAACGAGCAGTACTTC.

The chain couples TRBV11-2 to TRBJ2-7; no clear D gene. Trimming removed 0 bases from V and 4 bases from J, with 7 bases in between. Germline V gives CDR1 SGHAT, CDR2 FQNNGV. This CDR3 has 13 residues. The CDR3 nucleotides are TGTGCCAGCAGCTTAGAGCACGGATACGAGCAGTACTTC. Translating gives CASSLEHGYEQYF. Filled out from reference TRBV11-2 and TRBJ2-7, the complete variable domain reads EAGVAQSPRYKIIEKRQSVAFWCNPISGHATLYWYQQILGQGPKLLIQFQNNGVVDDSQLPKDRFSAERLKGVDSTLKIQPAKLEDSAVYLCASSLEHGYEQYFGPGTRLTVT.

The CDR3 region has the DNA TGCGCCAGCAGCCCAGGGGACTACGAGCAGTACTTC. Protein sequence: CASSPGDYEQYF. The rearrangement uses TRBV5-1 and TRBJ2-7; possibly TRBD1 for D (6 bases). The CDR3 runs 12 residues. Trimming took off 4 bases at V and 3 bases at J, with 8 bases between the two ends. Germline CDR1 and CDR2: SGHRS and YFSETQ.

The J gene is TRBJ1-2, the V gene TRBV15, with D uncertain. Germline V gives CDR1 LNHNV, CDR2 YYDKDF (reference sequence). V dropped 6 bases and J dropped 2 bases, with 16 bases sitting between them. This CDR3 comprises 15 residues. The CDR3 bases are TGTGCCACCAGGAGGGAGGAAGCGAGCAACTATGGCTACACCTTC. Protein: CATRREEASNYGYTF.

This chain joins TRBV29-1 and TRBJ2-5; D possibly corresponds to TRBD2 (7 bases). V dropped 7 bases and J dropped 4 bases, with 13 bases sitting between them. The CDR3 has 12 residues. Germline loops: CDR1 SQVTM, CDR2 ANQGSEA. In DNA form, the CDR3 reads TGCAGCGCCTACGCGGGGGCAGAGACCCAGTACTTC. It translates to CSAYAGAETQYF.

The chain is built from TRBV5-1 and TRBJ2-2; D might be TRBD2 (5 bases). The CDR3 is 16 amino acids. Germline loops: CDR1 SGHRS, CDR2 YFSETQ. With 0 bases removed from V and 0 bases from J, the gap between germline ends came to 9 bases. CDR3 sequence (DNA): TGCGCCAGCAGCTTGGCCGGACTTGCGAACACCGGGGAGCTGTTTTTT. Translating it yields CASSLAGLANTGELFF.

The chain is built from TRBV4-1 and TRBJ2-7; D is ambiguous. The germline V gene encodes CDR1 MGHRA and CDR2 YSYEKL. The CDR3 sequence is 13 residues long. V shed 0 bases and J shed 3 bases, with 6 bases lying between them. CDR3 sequence (DNA): TGCGCCAGCAGCCAAGATGCACTCTACGAGCAGTACTTC. Its protein product is CASSQDALYEQYF.

This chain uses TRBV20-1 with TRBJ2-7, with TRBD2 matching 7 bases. The CDR3 sequence is 14 residues long. V shed 1 base, J shed 6 bases, and the junction held 9 bases outside the gene matches. Germline V CDR1 and CDR2: DFQATT, SNEGSKA (reference sequence). This CDR3 reads CSARVGAGAGEQYF. The DNA for the CDR3 is TGCAGTGCTAGAGTGGGTGCGGGAGCGGGCGAGCAGTACTTC.

The chain combines TRBV5-1 with TRBJ1-5; tentatively, D is TRBD1 (6 bases). Trimming pared 4 bases from V and 6 bases from J, leaving 14 bases between. Germline V lookup: CDR1 SGHRS, CDR2 YFSETQ. This CDR3 contains 14 residues. The CDR3 here is CASSLQGNGQPQHF. The CDR3 nucleotides are TGCGCCAGCAGCCTACAGGGTAACGGTCAGCCCCAGCATTTT.

This clonotype came up a few times. This rearrangement joins TRBV19 to TRBJ2-7; D may be TRBD1 (5 bases). CDR3 size: 12 residues. Germline CDR1 LNHDA, CDR2 SQIVND (reference sequence). Trimming stripped 7 bases from V and 1 base from J, with 8 bases between. This CDR3 reads CASMGQSYEQYF. Written as DNA, the CDR3 is TGTGCCAGTATGGGGCAATCCTACGAGCAGTACTTC.

The gene calls are TRBV20-1 and TRBJ2-1; TRBD2 matches 12 bases. This CDR3 has 17 residues. Germline CDR1 is DFQATT and CDR2 is SNEGSKA (reference sequence). With V trimmed by 6 bases and J by 3 bases, 12 bases remained unmatched. CDR3 residues: CSAHGLAGTYHYNEQFF. CDR3 in DNA: TGCAGTGCCCACGGACTAGCGGGAACCTACCACTACAATGAGCAGTTCTTC.

The chain carries TRBV4-1 and TRBJ2-7, with 12 nucleotides matching TRBD2. Unmatched junction bases numbered 5, after V lost 8 bases and J lost 3 bases. From germline, CDR1 is MGHRA and CDR2 YSYEKL. The CDR3 extends over 14 amino acids. The CDR3 reads CASATTSGSYEQYF. CDR3 coding DNA: TGCGCCAGCGCCACGACTAGCGGGAGCTACGAGCAGTACTTC.

The chain carries TRBV15 and TRBJ2-1, with 7 bases matching TRBD1. The CDR3 has 15 residues. V shed 2 bases, J shed 3 bases, and the junction held 4 bases outside the gene matches. Looked up from germline, CDR1 is LNHNV and CDR2 is YYDKDF (reference sequence). The CDR3 DNA follows: TGTGCCACCAGCAGACAGGGGGTTCTCTACAATGAGCAGTTCTTC. It specifies CATSRQGVLYNEQFF.

This clonotype occurred once. This chain joins TRBV28 and TRBJ1-2; D perhaps matches TRBD1 (6 bases). CDR3 length: 13 amino acids. V dropped 3 bases and J dropped 4 bases, with 9 bases sitting between them. Germline V CDR1 and CDR2: MDHEN, SYDVKM. CDR3 sequence reads: CASSLDSSYGYTF. The CDR3 DNA reads as TGTGCCAGCAGTTTGGACAGCAGCTATGGCTACACCTTC.

The chain employs TRBV27 and TRBJ1-5; maybe TRBD1 (6 bases). The germline V gene has CDR1 MNHEY and CDR2 SMNVEV (reference sequence). The CDR3 consists of 17 residues. V was pared by 6 bases and J by 1 base, with 19 bases between. CDR3 nucleotide sequence: TGTGCCAGCAGCCCGAGGGGACAATTTTCCAGCAATCAGCCCCAGCATTTT. Its protein product is CASSPRGQFSSNQPQHF.

This chain links TRBV5-6 with TRBJ1-2, with 7 nucleotides matching TRBD1. The junction had 2 bases not matched to a gene; V was cut back by 1 base and J by 2 bases. From germline, CDR1 is SGHDT and CDR2 YYEEEE. The CDR3 has 14 residues. The CDR3 region is CASSLTGANYGYTF. The CDR3 DNA reads TGTGCCAGCAGCTTGACAGGGGCAAACTATGGCTACACCTTC.